A selection of T cell receptor beta chains follows, all from one sample in a study of early T cells in non-severe SARS-CoV-2 infection. Using its own MiXCR run on the 5' RACE reads, TCRdb lists one record per CDR3 protein. There are about 90,000 distinct CDR3 sequences in the sample; approximately 15% occur only once, and roughly 6.4% lies in the top ten. Sequencing was carried out using whole blood. The receptors originated from an adult who was a healthcare worker with PCR-confirmed SARS-CoV-2 infection or an uninfected control (not recorded which). The CDR3 runs from the conserved cysteine through the conserved F or W. The order of the fields is D gene, clone size, V gene, J gene, CDR3 DNA, CDR3 protein. D genes are given only for firm matches. Some rows mark clone size as missing; the rest say once, few, many or name a class of expanded clone.

-	-	TRBV9	TRBJ2-3	TGTGCCAGCAGATACCCGCGGACCGGCACCACAGATACGCAGTATTTT	CASRYPRTGTTDTQYF
-	-	TRBV7-2	TRBJ2-1	TGTGCCAGCAGCTTACGTGGTGACGGGAATGAGCAGTTCTTC	CASSLRGDGNEQFF
-	many	TRBV5-1	TRBJ1-1	TGCGCCAGCAGCCTGACAGGAAACACTGAAGCTTTCTTT	CASSLTGNTEAFF
-	few	TRBV7-9	TRBJ1-1	TGTGCCAGCAGCCAAACCGAGGACTGGTATGAAGCTTTCTTT	CASSQTEDWYEAFF
TRBD2	few	TRBV7-8	TRBJ2-7	TGTGCCAGCAGCTTAGCTACTAGCGGGAGTTACGAGCAGTACTTC	CASSLATSGSYEQYF
-	many	TRBV24-1	TRBJ1-1	TGTGCCACCAGTGATGGCTCCGCCCGGGAGGCTTTCTTT	CATSDGSAREAFF
TRBD1	-	TRBV7-2	TRBJ2-7	TGTGCCAGCAGCTCCCGGACAGGGGGCGCAAACGAGCAGTACTTC	CASSSRTGGANEQYF
TRBD2	many	TRBV19	TRBJ2-1	TGTGCCAGTAGTACTTCTAGCGGGGGTCACAATGAGCAGTTCTTC	CASSTSSGGHNEQFF
-	-	TRBV20-1	TRBJ1-5	TGCAGTGCTACGCAGGGACTTCAGCCCCAGCATTTT	CSATQGLQPQHF
TRBD1	few	TRBV28	TRBJ1-2	TGTGCCAGCGGGGGACAGGGGGCGAACTATGGCTACACCTTC	CASGGQGANYGYTF
TRBD1	-	TRBV3-1	TRBJ1-1	TGTGCCAGCAGCCTCCGACAGGGACCCGCTATGAACACTGAAGCTTTCTTT	CASSLRQGPAMNTEAFF
TRBD2	few	TRBV7-2	TRBJ2-2	TGTGCCAGCAGCGCCCAAGCGGGAGCGAACACCGGGGAGCTGTTTTTT	CASSAQAGANTGELFF
-	-	TRBV12-3/TRBV12-4	TRBJ1-3	TGTGCCAGCAGTTTTGTAGGATCAACCATATATTTT	CASSFVGSTIYF
-	few	TRBV20-1	TRBJ2-1	TGCAGTGCTAGGGTCCCACTGGCGGGATTTCGGAATGAGCAGTTCTTC	CSARVPLAGFRNEQFF
-	-	TRBV3-1	TRBJ1-2	TGTGCCAGCAGCCCTGGAGGGGGACTCTATGGCTACACCTTC	CASSPGGGLYGYTF
-	many	TRBV19	TRBJ2-1	TGTGCCAGTAGTAAAGCTAGCGATTTCGACAATGAGCAGTTCTTC	CASSKASDFDNEQFF
-	many	TRBV7-9	TRBJ2-2	TGTGCCAGCAGCTTCGATTCGACCGTCACCGGGGAGCTGTTTTTT	CASSFDSTVTGELFF
-	-	TRBV6-5	TRBJ2-7	TGTGCCAGCAGTTACTCGCGGGACAGAGCCTACGAGCAGTACTTC	CASSYSRDRAYEQYF
-	-	TRBV7-9	TRBJ1-2	TGTGCCAGCAGCCCCATCAGCAGCCTCTCCTCTAACTATGGCTACACCTTC	CASSPISSLSSNYGYTF
TRBD1	few	TRBV27	TRBJ1-4	TGTGCCAGCAGTCCGGGACAGCCTGCAACTAATGAAAAACTGTTTTTT	CASSPGQPATNEKLFF
TRBD2	-	TRBV28	TRBJ2-3	TGTGCCAGCCGCACTAGCGGGAGCACAGATACGCAGTATTTT	CASRTSGSTDTQYF
-	few	TRBV9	TRBJ2-2	TGTGCCAGCAGCGTAGCTACGGGTAGCGGTGAGCTGTTTTTT	CASSVATGSGELFF
-	many	TRBV7-8	TRBJ2-3	TGTGCCAGCAGCTTAGACCCTATCGGGGATACGCAGTATTTT	CASSLDPIGDTQYF
TRBD2	few	TRBV27	TRBJ2-7	TGTGCCAGCACCTCCTCAAGAGCGGGAGTCCACGAGCAGTACTTC	CASTSSRAGVHEQYF
TRBD1	few	TRBV29-1	TRBJ1-1	TGCAGCTACGACAGGGGGGGAAGAGGGACTGAAGCTTTCTTT	CSYDRGGRGTEAFF
-	-	TRBV19	TRBJ1-4	TGTGCCAGTAGTGGTATAGAGGGTGCAACTAATGAAAAACTGTTTTTT	CASSGIEGATNEKLFF
-	many	TRBV9	TRBJ2-3	TGTGCCAGCAGCGTAGAAGGGAGATGGACCGGCACAGATACGCAGTATTTT	CASSVEGRWTGTDTQYF
-	-	TRBV28	TRBJ2-2	TGTGCCAGCACCAATCCCCAGGCCCTCGGCACCGGGGAGCTGTTTTTT	CASTNPQALGTGELFF
-	-	TRBV20-1	TRBJ1-1	TGCAGTGCCGAAATCGGACAGATCGGGAACACTGAAGCTTTCTTT	CSAEIGQIGNTEAFF
-	-	TRBV19	TRBJ2-3	TGTGCCAGTAGCTCTACCTACTACACAGATACGCAGTATTTT	CASSSTYYTDTQYF
-	-	TRBV7-2	TRBJ1-1	TGTGCCAGCAGCCCTTTTTCACTGAAGCTTTTCTTT	CASSPFSLKLFF
-	-	TRBV11-2	TRBJ2-7	TGTGCCAGCAGCTTAGGAGGGGGCTCCTACGAGCAGTACTTC	CASSLGGGSYEQYF
-	-	TRBV14	TRBJ2-3	TGTGCCAGCAGCCAAGCTGGCACAGATACGCAGTATTTT	CASSQAGTDTQYF
TRBD2	many	TRBV7-2	TRBJ2-1	TGTGCCAGCAGCGCCCCGGGACTAGCAAAGCGTAATGAGCAGTTCTTC	CASSAPGLAKRNEQFF
-	many	TRBV12-3/TRBV12-4	TRBJ2-6	TGTGCCAGCAGTCCCCAGGGATCTGGGGCCAACGTCCTGACTTTC	CASSPQGSGANVLTF
-	few	TRBV7-6	TRBJ2-3	TGTGCCAGCAGCTTAGCAGGCCCCTCGGATACGCAGTATTTT	CASSLAGPSDTQYF
-	once	TRBV15	TRBJ1-1	TGTGCCACCAGCAGCGGTGTGAACACTGAAGCTTTCTTT	CATSSGVNTEAFF
-	-	TRBV4-1	TRBJ1-2	TGCGCCAGCAGCCAAGATCAGGGCGGGTACGGCTACACCTTC	CASSQDQGGYGYTF
-	-	TRBV6-5	TRBJ2-5	TGTGCCAGCAGTTACGGTACAGTGCAAGAGACCCAGTACTTC	CASSYGTVQETQYF
-	few	TRBV18	TRBJ1-2	TGTGCCAGCTCACCCGAGGGCGGACTTAACTATGGCTACACCTTC	CASSPEGGLNYGYTF
TRBD2	many	TRBV2	TRBJ2-1	TGTGCCAGCAGTTCTACCCGGACTAGCGCCTCCTACAATGAGCAGTTCTTC	CASSSTRTSASYNEQFF
-	once	TRBV24-1	TRBJ1-5	TGTGCCACTAGTGATTTAGGGAGGGATCAGCCCCAGCATTTT	CATSDLGRDQPQHF
TRBD2	-	TRBV7-9	TRBJ2-7	TGTGCCAGCAGCCCAAGCGGGGGCGGGAAACCCTACGAGCAGTACTTC	CASSPSGGGKPYEQYF
-	many	TRBV12-3/TRBV12-4	TRBJ1-5	TGTGCCAGCAGTTTAAGCAGGGAGGGCAATCAGCCCCAGCATTTT	CASSLSREGNQPQHF
-	-	TRBV27	TRBJ1-5	TGTGCCAGCAGTTTATCGAGACAGTTTAATCAGCCCCAGCATTTT	CASSLSRQFNQPQHF
-	few	TRBV12-3/TRBV12-4	TRBJ2-5	TGTGCCAGCAGCCAGACAGGGCTAGCGGAAGAGACCCAGTACTTC	CASSQTGLAEETQYF
-	-	TRBV28	TRBJ1-5	TGTGCCAGCAGTTTCGAGGTCCAGCCCCAGCATTTT	CASSFEVQPQHF
TRBD1	few	TRBV27	TRBJ1-1	TGTGCCAGCAGTTCCGGGACAGGGTTCTACGGAACGGGGGACACTGAAGCTTTCTTT	CASSSGTGFYGTGDTEAFF